These 11 T cell receptor beta chains originate from one sample sequenced in a study of spatial heterogeneity in lung cancer. Noted time point: sample taken at primary tumor resection. One entry per CDR3 protein results from TCRdb running MiXCR on the 5' RACE reads. The sample carries 40,000 to 45,000 distinct CDR3 sequences, 6.8% recorded once. Sequenced material: PBMCs, taken at surgery. The receptors come from a female donor with early-stage non-small cell lung cancer.

This clonotype was recorded many times. The V gene is TRBV29-1, the J gene TRBJ2-3; D may be TRBD1 (6 bases). Trimming removed 4 bases from V and 3 bases from J, with 20 bases in between. Germline values: CDR1 SQVTM, CDR2 ANQGSEA. The CDR3 is made up of 16 amino acids. CDR3 region: CSVAGTPPWETDTQYF. CDR3 DNA: TGCAGCGTTGCCGGGACACCCCCATGGGAAACAGATACGCAGTATTTT.

This clonotype was observed a few times. The chain links TRBV2 to TRBJ2-7, with a tentative D call TRBD1 (5 bases). V was trimmed by 5 bases and J by 1 base, leaving 12 bases between them. The CDR3 contains 14 residues. From germline, CDR1 is SNHLY and CDR2 FYNNEI. CDR3 nucleotide sequence: TGTGCCAGCAGTACAGGTCCGGCATCCTACGAGCAGTACTTC. This codes for CASSTGPASYEQYF.

This clonotype was recorded at least ten times. The rearrangement links TRBV6-1 to TRBJ1-5, with 9 bases that match TRBD1. With 3 bases clipped from V and 5 bases from J, the junction kept 11 bases outside the gene matches. CDR3 length: 17 amino acids. Per germline, CDR1 MNHNS and CDR2 SASEGT. The CDR3 nucleotides read TGTGCCAGCAGTGATGGGGGGGACAGGGTAACCTATCAGCCCCAGCATTTT. It yields the protein CASSDGGDRVTYQPQHF.

This clonotype was found many times. V usage is TRBV7-3 and J usage is TRBJ2-1; 7 bases line up with TRBD2. Trimming cost V 0 bases and J 9 bases; bases outside gene matches: 2. This CDR3 comprises 13 residues. Germline CDR1 SGHTA, CDR2 FQGTGA. DNA of the CDR3: TGTGCCAGCAGCTTAACTGCGGGGGTTGAGCAGTTCTTC. This gives the protein CASSLTAGVEQFF.

In this sample, this clonotype turned up many times. The chain couples TRBV24-1 to TRBJ2-3, with TRBD1 identical over 12 bases. The V gene end was trimmed by 4 bases and the J gene end by 4 bases; junction bases not matched to a gene: 8. Germline assignment: CDR1 KGHDR and CDR2 SFDVKD. This CDR3 has 17 amino acids. CDR3 sequence: CATSDPGTGGAADTQYF. The CDR3 bases are TGTGCCACCAGTGACCCCGGGACAGGGGGCGCGGCAGATACGCAGTATTTT.

This clonotype was counted at least ten times. The chain is built from TRBV9 and TRBJ2-3; the match to TRBD1 covers 7 bases. This CDR3 comprises 16 residues. With 1 base clipped from V and 5 bases from J, the junction kept 10 bases outside the gene matches. In germline, CDR1 is SGDLS, CDR2 YYNGEE. CDR3: CASSVSTGVLGDTQYF. In DNA form, the CDR3 reads TGTGCCAGCAGCGTAAGCACAGGGGTCCTCGGAGATACGCAGTATTTT.

The chain uses TRBV6-6 and TRBJ1-1; 9 bases are a match to TRBD1. The germline V gene encodes CDR1 MNHNY and CDR2 SVGAGI (reference sequence). This CDR3 is 14 amino acids long. J lost 3 bases, V lost 5 bases, and 4 bases had no gene match. In DNA form, the CDR3 reads TGTGCCAGCAGTGGGACAGGGAGAGACACTGAAGCTTTCTTT. Encoded protein: CASSGTGRDTEAFF.

This clonotype was counted ten times or more. The chain combines TRBV15 with TRBJ2-7; 7 nucleotides align to TRBD1. V dropped 3 bases and J dropped 4; count of bases not matched to a gene: 9. Per the germline V gene, CDR1 is LNHNV and CDR2 is YYDKDF (reference sequence). This CDR3 is 15 amino acids long. The CDR3 nucleotides are TGTGCCACCAGCAGCCTCCGGGACAGAGATTACGAGCAGTACTTC. Encoded protein: CATSSLRDRDYEQYF.

In this sample, this clonotype turned up many times. The chain couples TRBV30 to TRBJ2-3, with 9 bases matching TRBD2. Germline V lookup: CDR1 GTSNPN, CDR2 SVGIG (reference sequence). V lost 1 base and J lost 4; bases outside the gene matches: 9. This CDR3 has 16 residues. The CDR3 sequence: CAWSAGELAGSDTQYF. The CDR3 DNA reads as TGTGCCTGGAGTGCCGGGGAGCTAGCGGGGTCAGATACGCAGTATTTT.

Worth noting for this clonotype: A read error is possible here, since a much larger clone lies one base away. The V and J genes are TRBV20-1 and TRBJ1-5, with TRBD1 as a possible D gene (5 bases). V shed 4 bases and J shed 5 bases, with 18 bases lying between them. CDR1 DFQATT and CDR2 SNEGSKA come from the germline V gene (reference sequence). The CDR3 spans 15 residues. The DNA of the CDR3 is TGCAGTGCTAAGGTATTCGCCGGGGCCCATCAGCCCCAGCATTTT. Encoded protein: CSAKVFAGAHQPQHF.

This clonotype has a count of ten or more. The CDR3 sequence: CASSWGQGNEKLFF. For the CDR3, the DNA is TGTGCCAGCAGCTGGGGACAGGGAAATGAAAAACTGTTTTTT. The chain recombines TRBV13 with TRBJ1-4, with TRBD1 matching over 9 bases. V was clipped by 4 bases and J by 5 bases; unmatched bases: 2. This CDR3 has 14 residues. Germline V gene data show CDR1 as PRHDT and CDR2 as FYEKMQ (reference sequence).